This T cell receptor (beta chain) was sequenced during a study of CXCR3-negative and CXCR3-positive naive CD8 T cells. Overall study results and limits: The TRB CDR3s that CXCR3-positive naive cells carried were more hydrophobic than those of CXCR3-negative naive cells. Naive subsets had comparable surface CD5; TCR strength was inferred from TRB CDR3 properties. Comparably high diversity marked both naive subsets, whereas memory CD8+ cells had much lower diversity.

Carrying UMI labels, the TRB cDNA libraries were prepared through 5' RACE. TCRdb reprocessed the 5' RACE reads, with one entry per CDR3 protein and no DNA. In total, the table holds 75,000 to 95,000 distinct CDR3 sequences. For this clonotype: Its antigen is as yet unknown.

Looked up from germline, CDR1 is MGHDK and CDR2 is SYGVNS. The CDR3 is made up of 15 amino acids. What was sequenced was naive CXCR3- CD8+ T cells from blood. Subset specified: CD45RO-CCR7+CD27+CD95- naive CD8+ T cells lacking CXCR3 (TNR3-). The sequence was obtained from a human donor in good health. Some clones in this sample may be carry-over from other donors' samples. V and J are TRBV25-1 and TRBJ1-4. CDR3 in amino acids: CASSEILEGHEKLFF.